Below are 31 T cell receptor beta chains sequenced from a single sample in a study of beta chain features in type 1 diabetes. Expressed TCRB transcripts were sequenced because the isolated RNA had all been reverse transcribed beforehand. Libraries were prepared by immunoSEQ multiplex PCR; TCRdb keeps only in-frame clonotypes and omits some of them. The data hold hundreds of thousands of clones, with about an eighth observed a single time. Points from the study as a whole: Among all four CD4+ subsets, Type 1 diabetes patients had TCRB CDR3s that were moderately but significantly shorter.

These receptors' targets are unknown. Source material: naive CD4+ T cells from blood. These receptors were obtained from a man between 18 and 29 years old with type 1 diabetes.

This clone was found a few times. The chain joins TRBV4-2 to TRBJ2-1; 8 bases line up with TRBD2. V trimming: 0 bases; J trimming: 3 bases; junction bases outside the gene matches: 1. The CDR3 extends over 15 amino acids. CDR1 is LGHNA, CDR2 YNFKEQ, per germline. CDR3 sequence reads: CASSQEGTSYNEQFF. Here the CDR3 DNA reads TGTGCCAGCAGCCAAGAAGGGACTAGCTACAATGAGCAGTTCTTC.

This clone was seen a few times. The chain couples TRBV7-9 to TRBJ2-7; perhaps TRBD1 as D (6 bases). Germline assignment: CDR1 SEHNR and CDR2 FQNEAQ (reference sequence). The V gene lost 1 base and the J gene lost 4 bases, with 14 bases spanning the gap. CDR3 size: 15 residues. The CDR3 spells CASSLVTAGAYEQYF. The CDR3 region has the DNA TGTGCCAGCAGCTTAGTAACGGCAGGGGCGTACGAGCAGTACTTC.

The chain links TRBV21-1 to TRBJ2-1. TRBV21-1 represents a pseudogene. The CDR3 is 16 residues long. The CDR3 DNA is TGTGCCAGCAGCCCTCCGGGCGAGGGGCTTTACAATGAGCAGTTCTTC. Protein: CASSPPGEGLYNEQFF.

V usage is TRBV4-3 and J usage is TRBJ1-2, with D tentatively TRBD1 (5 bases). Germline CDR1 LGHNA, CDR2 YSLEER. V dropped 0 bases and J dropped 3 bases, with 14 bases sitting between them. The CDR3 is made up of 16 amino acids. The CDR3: CASSQDHRGSHYGYTF. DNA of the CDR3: TGCGCCAGCAGCCAAGATCACCGGGGGTCGCACTATGGCTACACCTTC.

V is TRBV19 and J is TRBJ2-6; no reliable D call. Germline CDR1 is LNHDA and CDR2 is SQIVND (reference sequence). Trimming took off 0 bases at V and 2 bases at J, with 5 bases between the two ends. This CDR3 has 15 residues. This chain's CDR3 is CASSIEGTGANVLTF. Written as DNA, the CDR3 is TGTGCCAGTAGTATAGAGGGAACTGGGGCCAACGTCCTGACTTTC.

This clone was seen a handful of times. CDR3 nucleotides: TGCAGCGTTGAAGATGGCGTGGTTGTAGATACGCAGTATTTT. It translates to CSVEDGVVVDTQYF. The V and J genes are TRBV29-1 and TRBJ2-3; D call uncertain. Trimming took off 0 bases at V and 5 bases at J, with 12 bases between the two ends. CDR1 SQVTM and CDR2 ANQGSEA come from the germline V gene. The CDR3 length is 14 residues.

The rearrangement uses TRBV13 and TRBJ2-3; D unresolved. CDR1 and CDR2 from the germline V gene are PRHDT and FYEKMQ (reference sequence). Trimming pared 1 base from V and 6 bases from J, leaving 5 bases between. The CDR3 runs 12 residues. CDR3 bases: TGTGCCAGCAGCTTAGTTGCGGATACGCAGTATTTT. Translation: CASSLVADTQYF.

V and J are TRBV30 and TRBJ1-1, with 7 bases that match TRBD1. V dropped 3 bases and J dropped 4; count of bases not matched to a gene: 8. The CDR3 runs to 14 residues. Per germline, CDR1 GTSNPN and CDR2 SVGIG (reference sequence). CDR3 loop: CAWRYRGGGTEAFF. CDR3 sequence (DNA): TGTGCCTGGAGATACAGGGGTGGTGGCACTGAAGCTTTCTTT.

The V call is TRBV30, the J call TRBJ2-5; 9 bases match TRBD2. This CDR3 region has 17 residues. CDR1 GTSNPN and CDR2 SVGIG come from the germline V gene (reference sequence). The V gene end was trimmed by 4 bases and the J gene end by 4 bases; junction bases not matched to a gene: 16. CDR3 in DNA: TGTGCCTGGAAAAAGCGGGAGGCCCACCCAGATCTAGAGACCCAGTACTTC. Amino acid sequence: CAWKKREAHPDLETQYF.

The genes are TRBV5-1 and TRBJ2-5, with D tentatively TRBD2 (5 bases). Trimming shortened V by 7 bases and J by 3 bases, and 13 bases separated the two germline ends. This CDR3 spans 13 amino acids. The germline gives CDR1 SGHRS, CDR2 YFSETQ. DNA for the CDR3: TGCGCCAGCCTAAGGTTCGGGGAAGAGACCCAGTACTTC. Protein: CASLRFGEETQYF.

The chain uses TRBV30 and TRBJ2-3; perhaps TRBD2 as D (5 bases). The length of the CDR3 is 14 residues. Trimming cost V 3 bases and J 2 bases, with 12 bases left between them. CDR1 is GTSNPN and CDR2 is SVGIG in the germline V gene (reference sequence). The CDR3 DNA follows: TGTGCCTGGAGAGTCGGGATGGACACAGATACGCAGTATTTT. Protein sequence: CAWRVGMDTDTQYF.

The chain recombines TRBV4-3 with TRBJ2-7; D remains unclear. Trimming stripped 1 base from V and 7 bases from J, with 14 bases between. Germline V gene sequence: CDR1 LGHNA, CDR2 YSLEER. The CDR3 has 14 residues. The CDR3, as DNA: TGCGCCAGCAGCCAAGGCACGGAGAGCCGGGAGCAGTACTTC. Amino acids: CASSQGTESREQYF.

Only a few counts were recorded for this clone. CDR3 region: CASSFLDRGDEQYF. The DNA for the CDR3 is TGTGCCAGCTCCTTCTTGGACAGGGGTGACGAGCAGTACTTC. This rearrangement joins TRBV2 to TRBJ2-7; 9 bases line up with TRBD1. In germline, CDR1 is SNHLY, CDR2 FYNNEI. CDR3 size: 14 residues. J lost 5 bases, V lost 8 bases, and 10 bases had no gene match.

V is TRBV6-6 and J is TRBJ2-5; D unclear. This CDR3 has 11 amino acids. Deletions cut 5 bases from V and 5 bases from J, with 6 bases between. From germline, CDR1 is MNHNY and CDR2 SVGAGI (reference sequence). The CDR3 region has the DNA TGTGCCAGCAGTCCCTCGGAGACCCAGTACTTC. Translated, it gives CASSPSETQYF.

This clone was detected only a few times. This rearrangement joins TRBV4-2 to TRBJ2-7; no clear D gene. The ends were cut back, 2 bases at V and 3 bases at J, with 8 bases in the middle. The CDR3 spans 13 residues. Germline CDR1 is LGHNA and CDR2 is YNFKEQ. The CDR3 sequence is CASSQKDDYEQYF. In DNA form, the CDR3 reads TGTGCCAGCAGCCAAAAGGACGACTACGAGCAGTACTTC.

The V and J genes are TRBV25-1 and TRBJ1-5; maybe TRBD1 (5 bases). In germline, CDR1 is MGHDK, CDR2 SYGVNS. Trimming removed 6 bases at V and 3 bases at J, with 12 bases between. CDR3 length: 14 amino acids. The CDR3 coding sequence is TGTGCCAGCAGCCCAGGGAGAAACAATCAGCCCCAGCATTTT. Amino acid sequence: CASSPGRNNQPQHF.

The CDR3 loop reads CSVSLLNTEAFF. Here the CDR3 DNA reads TGCAGCGTAAGTCTTCTGAACACTGAAGCTTTCTTT. The rearrangement joins TRBV29-1 to TRBJ1-1; D call uncertain. CDR3 size: 12 residues. The V and J ends lost 6 bases and 0 bases respectively, with 8 bases between them. Germline CDR1 and CDR2: SQVTM and ANQGSEA. The variable domain in full, with the rest retrieved from reference TRBV29-1 and TRBJ1-1, is SAVISQKPSRDICQRGTSLTIQCQVDSQVTMMFWYRQQPGQSLTLIATANQGSEATYESGFVIDKFPISRPNLTFSTLTVSNMSPEDSSIYLCSVSLLNTEAFFGQGTRLTVV.

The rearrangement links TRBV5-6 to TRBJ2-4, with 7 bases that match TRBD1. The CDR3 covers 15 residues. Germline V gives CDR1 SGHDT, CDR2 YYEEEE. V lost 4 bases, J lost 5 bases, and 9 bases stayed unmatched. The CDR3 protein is CASSVTTGTENIQYF. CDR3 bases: TGTGCCAGCAGCGTTACGACCGGGACAGAAAACATTCAGTACTTC.

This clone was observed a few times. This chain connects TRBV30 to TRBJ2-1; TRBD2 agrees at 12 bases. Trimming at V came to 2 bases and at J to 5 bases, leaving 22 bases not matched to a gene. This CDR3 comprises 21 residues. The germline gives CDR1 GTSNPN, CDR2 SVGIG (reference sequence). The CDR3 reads CAWSKFMTFSTSGRTHNEQFF. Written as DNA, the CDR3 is TGTGCCTGGAGTAAGTTCATGACATTTTCGACTAGCGGGAGAACCCACAATGAGCAGTTCTTC.

CDR3 coding DNA: TGTGCCAGCAGCTTGGTTGGAAGCCGGAACTACGAGCAGTACTTC. Its protein is CASSLVGSRNYEQYF. The gene calls are TRBV5-4 and TRBJ2-7; D remains ambiguous. V was pared by 0 bases and J by 3 bases, with 13 bases between. Germline CDR1 is SGHNT and CDR2 is YYREEE (reference sequence). CDR3 size: 15 residues.

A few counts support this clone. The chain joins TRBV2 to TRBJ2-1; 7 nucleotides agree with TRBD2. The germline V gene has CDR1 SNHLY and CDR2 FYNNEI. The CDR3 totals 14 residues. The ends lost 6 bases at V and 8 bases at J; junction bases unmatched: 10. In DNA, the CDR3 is TGTGCCAGCAGGGCCCCGAGCGGGGTCTATGAGCAGTTCTTC. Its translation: CASRAPSGVYEQFF.

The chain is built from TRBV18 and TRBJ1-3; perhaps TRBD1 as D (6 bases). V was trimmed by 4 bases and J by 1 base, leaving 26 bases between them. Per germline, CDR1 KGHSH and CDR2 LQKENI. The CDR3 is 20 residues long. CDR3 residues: CASSLRVSDRLRDSGNTIYF. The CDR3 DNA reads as TGTGCCAGCTCACTGCGCGTATCGGACAGACTAAGGGATTCTGGAAACACCATATATTTT.

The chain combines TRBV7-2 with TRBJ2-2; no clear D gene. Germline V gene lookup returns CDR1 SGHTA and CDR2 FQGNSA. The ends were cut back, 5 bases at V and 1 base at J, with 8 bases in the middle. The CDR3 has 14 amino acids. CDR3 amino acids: CASSPYKNTGELFF. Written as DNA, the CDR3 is TGTGCCAGCAGCCCCTACAAGAACACCGGGGAGCTGTTTTTT.

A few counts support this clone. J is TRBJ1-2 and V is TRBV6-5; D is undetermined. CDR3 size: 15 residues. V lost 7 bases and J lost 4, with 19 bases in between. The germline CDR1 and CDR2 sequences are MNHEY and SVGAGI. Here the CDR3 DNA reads TGTGCCAGCACCCGAAGTGGTCGGATCTCCTATGGCTACACCTTC. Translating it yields CASTRSGRISYGYTF.

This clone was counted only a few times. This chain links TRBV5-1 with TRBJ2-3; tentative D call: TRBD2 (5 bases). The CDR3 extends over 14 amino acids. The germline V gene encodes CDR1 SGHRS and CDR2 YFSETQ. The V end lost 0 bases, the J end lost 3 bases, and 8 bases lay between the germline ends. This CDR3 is CASSLAGNTDTQYF. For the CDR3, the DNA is TGCGCCAGCAGCTTGGCGGGGAATACAGATACGCAGTATTTT.

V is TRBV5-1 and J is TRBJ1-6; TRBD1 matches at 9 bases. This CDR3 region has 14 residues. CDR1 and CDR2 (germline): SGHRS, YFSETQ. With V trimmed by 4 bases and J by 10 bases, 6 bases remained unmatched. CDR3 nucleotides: TGCGCCAGCAGCAACCGGACAGGGGCCTCACCCCTCCACTTT. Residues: CASSNRTGASPLHF.

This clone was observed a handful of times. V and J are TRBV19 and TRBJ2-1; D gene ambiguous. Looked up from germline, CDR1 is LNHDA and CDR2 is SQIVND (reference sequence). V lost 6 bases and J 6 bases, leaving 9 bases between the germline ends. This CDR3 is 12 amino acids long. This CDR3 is CASSTETNEQFF. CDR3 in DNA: TGTGCCAGTAGCACAGAGACCAATGAGCAGTTCTTC.

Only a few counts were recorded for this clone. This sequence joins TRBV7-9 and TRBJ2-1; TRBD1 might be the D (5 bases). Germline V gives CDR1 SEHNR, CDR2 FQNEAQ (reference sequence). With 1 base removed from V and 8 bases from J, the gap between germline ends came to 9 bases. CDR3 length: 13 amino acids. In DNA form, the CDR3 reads TGTGCCAGCAGCTTAGTATCAGGGTATGAGCAGTTCTTC. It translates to CASSLVSGYEQFF.

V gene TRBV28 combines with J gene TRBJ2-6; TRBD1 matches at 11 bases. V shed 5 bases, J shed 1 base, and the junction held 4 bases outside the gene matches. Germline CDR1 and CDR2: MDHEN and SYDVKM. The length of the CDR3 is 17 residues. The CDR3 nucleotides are TGTGCCAGCAGTAACCGGGACAGGGGGTCTGGGGCCAACGTCCTGACTTTC. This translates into CASSNRDRGSGANVLTF.

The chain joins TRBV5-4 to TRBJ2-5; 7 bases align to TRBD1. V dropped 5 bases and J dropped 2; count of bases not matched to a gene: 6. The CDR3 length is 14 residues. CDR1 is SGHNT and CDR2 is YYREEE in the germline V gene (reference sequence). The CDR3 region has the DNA TGTGCCAGCAGAGGGACAGCCTCTCAAGAGACCCAGTACTTC. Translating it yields CASRGTASQETQYF.

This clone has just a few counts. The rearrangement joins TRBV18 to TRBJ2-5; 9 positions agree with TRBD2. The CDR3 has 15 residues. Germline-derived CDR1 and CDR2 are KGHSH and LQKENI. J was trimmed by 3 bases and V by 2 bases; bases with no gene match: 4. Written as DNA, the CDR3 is TGTGCCAGCTCACCATTGACTAGCGGAGAAGAGACCCAGTACTTC. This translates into CASSPLTSGEETQYF.